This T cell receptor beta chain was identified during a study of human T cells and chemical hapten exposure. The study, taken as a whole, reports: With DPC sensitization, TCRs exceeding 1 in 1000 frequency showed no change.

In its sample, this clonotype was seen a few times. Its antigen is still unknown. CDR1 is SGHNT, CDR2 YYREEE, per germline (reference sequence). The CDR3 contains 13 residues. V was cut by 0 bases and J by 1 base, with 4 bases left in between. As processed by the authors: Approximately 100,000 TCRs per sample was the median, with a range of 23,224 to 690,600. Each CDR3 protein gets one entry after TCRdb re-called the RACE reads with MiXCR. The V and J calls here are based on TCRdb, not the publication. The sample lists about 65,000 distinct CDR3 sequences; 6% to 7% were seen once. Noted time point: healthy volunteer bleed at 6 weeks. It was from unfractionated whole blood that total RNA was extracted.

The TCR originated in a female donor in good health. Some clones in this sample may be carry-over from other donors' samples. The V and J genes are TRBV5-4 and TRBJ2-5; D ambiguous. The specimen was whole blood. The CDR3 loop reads CASSLDSQETQYF. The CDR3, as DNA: TGTGCCAGCAGCTTGGACAGCCAAGAGACCCAGTACTTC.